This TCR beta chain was sequenced in a study of T cell responses to AZD1222 COVID-19 vaccine. This CDR3 has 16 residues. Germline CDR1 reads MNHNS; CDR2 reads SASEGT. V lost 2 bases, J lost 0 bases, and 11 bases lay in between. Produced via immunoSEQ multiplex PCR; TCRdb's table is partial and in-frame only. The sample lists roughly 110,000 clones; approximately 88% were seen once. The chain joins TRBV6-1 to TRBJ1-3, with D perhaps TRBD1 (5 bases). This receptor was identified in an adult who received the AZD1222 COVID-19 vaccine. Specimen: peripheral blood, collected 28 days after the second AZD1222 dose. The CDR3 reads CASSENLGVSGNTIYF. The CDR3 DNA follows: TGTGCCAGCAGTGAAAATCTAGGGGTCTCTGGAAACACCATATATTTT.